The text below deals with one T cell receptor beta chain. This sample stems from a study of yellow fever vaccine responses in identical twins. CDR1 is DFQATT and CDR2 is SNEGSKA in the germline V gene (reference sequence). This CDR3 has 16 amino acids. J lost 6 bases, V lost 0 bases, and 7 bases had no gene match. One entry per CDR3 protein, called by TCRdb with MiXCR from the RT-PCR reads. This table holds about 2,500 distinct CDR3 sequences, roughly 83% found once. The sequence was collected from a woman aged 18-35 years who received the yellow fever vaccine. This specimen was T cells from blood (PBMCs), unsorted or a sorted subset (not recorded which), taken before or after yellow fever vaccination (not recorded which). The chain carries TRBV20-1 and TRBJ1-6, with 8 bases fitting TRBD1. CDR3 sequence: CSARDGRQGSNSPLHF. For the CDR3, the DNA is TGCAGTGCTAGAGACGGGAGACAGGGGAGTAATTCACCCCTCCACTTT.